This TCR beta chain was found in a study of T-cell memory formation after mild COVID-19. Study at large: Among the donors, TCR clusters were largely specific to each donor.

TCRdb independently ran MiXCR on the 5' RACE reads; one entry per CDR3 protein. This table has 300,000 to 400,000 distinct CDR3 sequences, 13% to 15% appearing once. This clonotype showed up just a few times. This CDR3 has 17 amino acids. Germline values: CDR1 KGHSH, CDR2 LQKENI. The V segment lost 0 bases and the J segment 5 bases; nucleotides outside the gene matches: 10. The V call is TRBV18, the J call TRBJ2-3; 8 positions match TRBD2. The sequenced sample was PBMCs or a T cell subset sorted from them (not recorded which). The sequence was collected from a man aged 18 to 35 who had mild COVID-19 (a few samples of this study predate the infection). Cell type and time point are not known. This CDR3 is CASSPPGSGAQRDTQYF. The CDR3 coding sequence is TGTGCCAGCTCACCACCGGGTAGCGGGGCCCAGAGAGATACGCAGTATTTT. The whole variable domain, filled in from reference TRBV18 and TRBJ2-3, reads NAGVMQNPRHLVRRRGQEARLRCSPMKGHSHVYWYRQLPEEGLKFMVYLQKENIIDESGMPKERFSAEFPKEGPSILRIQQVVRGDSAAYFCASSPPGSGAQRDTQYFGPGTRLTVL.